This TCR beta chain was sequenced in a study of graft-versus-host responses after intestinal transplantation (dated by TCRdb to the early 2020s). At the level of the whole study: The transplants that recipients got were multivisceral, liver-intestinal, or isolated intestinal. All recipients received anti-thymocyte globulin induction followed by maintenance tacrolimus and steroids for approximately 3 years. Bulk TCR-beta CDR3 sequencing was used to track graft-versus-host and host-versus-graft alloreactive T cell clones in the graft, circulation and bone marrow after intestinal transplantation. To identify alloreactive clones, pre-transplant mixed lymphocyte reaction products were sequenced and then compared with unstimulated pre-transplant donor and recipient T cells. Of the 20 to 25 intestinal transplant recipients enrolled in the cohort, one of whom was a retransplant, a few patients without pretransplant specimens were excluded. A peak of at least 4% donor T cells among recipient peripheral blood mononuclear cells was the definition used for donor T cell macrochimerism. Samples from three later patients were sequenced in-house on an Illumina MiSeq with MiXCR processing rather than by the commercial service. General findings and caveats noted by the study authors: Conclusions were limited by the relatively low number and heterogeneity of intestinal transplant patients. Early after transplant, declines in HvG clones were associated with peak levels of circulating GvH clones. GvH clones were detected in recipient bone marrow, and some appeared earlier in ileal mucosa or blood, consistent with an intestinal mucosal origin. Patients with donor T cell macrochimerism had high GvH to HvG T cell clonal ratios in their allografts.

The library was generated by the immunoSEQ multiplex PCR assay. For most patients, genomic DNA was isolated with the Qiagen DNeasy Blood and Tissue Kit and shipped frozen to Adaptive Biotechnologies for TCR sequencing. Adaptive Biotechnologies carried out high-throughput TCR-beta CDR3 sequencing of genomic DNA for most patients. The authors processed their data as follows. Adaptive's ImmunoSEQ software was the source of the TCR sequencing data for around 20 patients, while a few other patients were processed with MiXCR and VDJtools. To correct CD4 versus CD8 sorting errors, any sequence found in both subsets at a frequency ratio below 5:1 was removed. Because the origin of CDR3 nucleotide sequences shared between donor and recipient could not be assigned, those sequences were removed. To be classed as alloreactive, a clone needed at least 2-fold expansion over unstimulated cells and a minimum CFSE-low frequency of 0.002% (template counts) or 0.001% (read counts). Clones were considered mappable if detected in sequenced pre-transplant spleen, lymph node, or MLR CFSE-low populations of the donor or recipient. The cumulative frequency of alloreactive clones was calculated as a percentage of all sequences, weighted by copy number. TCRdb stores this immuneACCESS table with in-frame sequences only. Part of the clones is absent; in the studies checked, under half of the shortfall reflects unresolved V genes, and no reason is known for the rest. D and trimming were read from the DNA, whereas the V and J calls and clone size are those reported in that table. For this sample the table gives over 80,000 clones, of which 91% were detected only once. The ten largest clones add up to approximately 0.18% of the sample.

As for this clone: The specificity of this receptor is unknown. No clone much larger than this one lies a single base away; base qualities are absent.

This specimen's time point label, per the study, means: cells obtained before transplantation from donor or recipient. CD3+CD4+ and CD3+CD8+ populations were FACS-sorted from unstimulated pre-transplant donor and recipient cells taken from spleen or lymph nodes. Looking up the germline V gene (reference sequence) yields CDR1 SEHNR and CDR2 FQNEAQ. V and J are trimmed by 4 bases and 8 bases, and the gene matches miss 7 bases of the junction. From its cysteine to its phenylalanine, the CDR3 spans 13 amino acids. CDR3 DNA only is kept here, 39 bases in frame from base 1. This receptor was taken from a human donor who was the organ donor for an intestinal transplant. Recombination connected TRBV7-9 to TRBJ1-2, and 7 bases in between align with TRBD1. The sequenced sample was unstimulated CD4+ T cells sorted from spleen or lymph node cells, obtained before transplant. For the CDR3, the sequence is CASSSGQAAGYTF. DNA sequence: TGTGCCAGCAGCTCCGGACAGGCTGCGGGCTACACCTTC. The CDR3 plus the reference TRBV7-9 and TRBJ1-2 genes for the other parts give the full variable domain: DTGVSQNPRHKITKRGQNVTFRCDPISEHNRLYWYRQTLGQGPEFLTYFQNEAQLEKSRLLSDRFSAERPKGSFSTLEIQRTEQGDSAMYLCASSSGQAAGYTFGSGTRLTVV.